These 10 T cell receptor beta chains originate from one sample sequenced in a study of cytomegalovirus exposure and HLA in healthy donors (dated 2017 in TCRdb). The library came from the immunoSEQ multiplex PCR assay. For the multiplex PCR, a mixture combining 60 forward primers for TCR Vbeta segments and 13 reverse primers for TCR Jbeta segments was used. The immuneACCESS repertoire file appears here via TCRdb, limited to in-frame rearrangements. These files lack a portion of the clones; in checked studies, under half of the deficit traces to unresolved V genes, and the cause of the others is not known. For this sample the table gives some 130,000 clones, of which 75% to 90% were detected only once. In total, the top ten clones hold around 3.6% of the sample. The specimen was PBMCs. The source of these receptors is a woman aged 40 to 55 in good health and CMV-seronegative.

The chain links TRBV28 to TRBJ1-3, with 8 bases matching TRBD1. This CDR3 has 14 amino acids. Germline V lookup: CDR1 MDHEN, CDR2 SYDVKM. Germline trimming cut 5 bases from V and 5 bases from J; bases unmatched to any gene: 5. The CDR3 coding sequence is TGTGCCAGCAGTAAGACAGGGGCTAGAAACACCATATATTTT. It is translated as CASSKTGARNTIYF.

J is TRBJ1-1 and V is TRBV19; D is uncertain. V lost 5 bases to trimming and J lost 5 bases, with 12 bases between them. CDR1 and CDR2 from the germline V gene are LNHDA and SQIVND (reference sequence). This CDR3 is built from 13 residues. Here the CDR3 reads CASSVGGRTEAFF. The CDR3, as DNA: TGTGCCAGTAGTGTGGGTGGGCGAACTGAAGCTTTCTTT.

The chain couples TRBV29-1 to TRBJ1-2; unclear D gene. Germline loops: CDR1 SQVTM, CDR2 ANQGSEA. The V end was cut by 7 bases, the J end by 3 bases, with 6 bases between. This CDR3 has 10 amino acids. CDR3 loop: CSATDYGYTF. The CDR3 DNA reads as TGCAGCGCCACGGACTATGGCTACACCTTC. The full variable domain, with the rest looked up from reference TRBV29-1 and TRBJ1-2, is SAVISQKPSRDICQRGTSLTIQCQVDSQVTMMFWYRQQPGQSLTLIATANQGSEATYESGFVIDKFPISRPNLTFSTLTVSNMSPEDSSIYLCSATDYGYTFGSGTRLTVV.

The V call is TRBV7-2, the J call TRBJ2-3; 10 bases line up with TRBD2. The CDR3 spans 16 residues. Germline-derived CDR1 and CDR2 are SGHTA and FQGNSA. With 4 bases clipped from V and 3 bases from J, the junction kept 7 bases outside the gene matches. CDR3 sequence (DNA): TGTGCCAGCAGCTCTCTAGCGGGAGCACGTACAGATACGCAGTATTTT. Its translation is CASSSLAGARTDTQYF.

The chain recombines TRBV12-5 with TRBJ2-1; D is undetermined. Germline CDR1 reads LGHNT; CDR2 reads FRNRAP. V lost 7 bases and J lost 3, with 4 bases in between. The CDR3 contains 11 residues. CDR3 sequence reads: CASANYNEQFF. CDR3 nucleotide sequence: TGTGCTAGTGCCAACTACAATGAGCAGTTCTTC.

The V call is TRBV28, the J call TRBJ1-2, with TRBD1 matching 7 bases. V lost 5 bases to trimming and J lost 2 bases; unmatched junction nucleotides: 2. This CDR3 comprises 13 residues. Germline CDR1 reads MDHEN; CDR2 reads SYDVKM. This CDR3 reads CASSVGQNYGYTF. The DNA of the CDR3 is TGTGCCAGCAGTGTGGGACAGAACTATGGCTACACCTTC.

This clone was observed once. The chain recombines TRBV19 with TRBJ1-5; 7 bases fit TRBD1. The CDR3 covers 16 residues. J was trimmed by 0 bases and V by 4 bases; bases with no gene match: 6. CDR1 and CDR2 (germline): LNHDA, SQIVND (reference sequence). CDR3 nucleotide sequence: TGTGCCAGTAGTACCCTGGACAGGATTAGCAATCAGCCCCAGCATTTT. Amino acids: CASSTLDRISNQPQHF. The whole variable domain, remainder taken from reference TRBV19 and TRBJ1-5, is DGGITQSPKYLFRKEGQNVTLSCEQNLNHDAMYWYRQDPGQGLRLIYYSQIVNDFQKGDIAEGYSVSREKKESFPLTVTSAQKNPTAFYLCASSTLDRISNQPQHFGDGTRLSIL.

This clone was counted once. This chain joins TRBV6-6 and TRBJ2-3; 8 positions agree with TRBD2. This CDR3 comprises 14 residues. Germline V gives CDR1 MNHNY, CDR2 SVGAGI (reference sequence). J was trimmed by 4 bases and V by 8 bases; bases with no gene match: 8. The DNA of the CDR3 is TGTGCCAGCCAGGAGCGGGAGTATTCAGATACGCAGTATTTT. Translation: CASQEREYSDTQYF.

This sequence joins TRBV4-1 and TRBJ1-2, with 7 bases matching TRBD1. Germline CDR1 is MGHRA and CDR2 is YSYEKL. Trimming removed 4 bases from V and 2 bases from J; junction bases left unmatched: 10. The CDR3 contains 16 residues. This CDR3 is CASSLTQGSVNYGYTF. CDR3 nucleotide sequence: TGCGCCAGCAGCCTTACACAGGGGAGTGTGAACTATGGCTACACCTTC.

The CDR3 region has the DNA TGTGCCAGTAGTATCCGAGAAGGCGGCAGGGTGGGGGATACGCAGTATTTT. Its protein is CASSIREGGRVGDTQYF. The chain uses TRBV19 and TRBJ2-3; the D gene is possibly TRBD1 (5 bases). CDR1 and CDR2 (germline): LNHDA, SQIVND (reference sequence). V lost 3 bases and J 6 bases, leaving 22 bases between the germline ends. CDR3 size: 17 residues.